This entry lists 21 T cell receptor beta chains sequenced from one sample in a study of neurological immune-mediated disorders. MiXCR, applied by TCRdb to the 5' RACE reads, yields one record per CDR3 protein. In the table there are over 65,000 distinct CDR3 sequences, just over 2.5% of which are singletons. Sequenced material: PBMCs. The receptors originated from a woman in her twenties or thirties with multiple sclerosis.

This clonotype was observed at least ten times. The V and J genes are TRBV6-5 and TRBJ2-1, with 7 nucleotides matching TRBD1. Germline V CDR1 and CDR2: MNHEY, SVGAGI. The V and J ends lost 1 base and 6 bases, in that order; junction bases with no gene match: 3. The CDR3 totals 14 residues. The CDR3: CASSYYSGGNEQFF. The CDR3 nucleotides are TGTGCCAGCAGTTACTACTCAGGGGGCAATGAGCAGTTCTTC.

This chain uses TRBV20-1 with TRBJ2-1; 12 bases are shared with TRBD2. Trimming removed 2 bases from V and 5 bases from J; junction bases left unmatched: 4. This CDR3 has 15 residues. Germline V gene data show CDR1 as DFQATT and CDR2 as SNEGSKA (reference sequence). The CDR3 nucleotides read TGCAGTGCTAGATGGCTAGCGGGAGGGAACAATGAGCAGTTCTTC. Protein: CSARWLAGGNNEQFF.

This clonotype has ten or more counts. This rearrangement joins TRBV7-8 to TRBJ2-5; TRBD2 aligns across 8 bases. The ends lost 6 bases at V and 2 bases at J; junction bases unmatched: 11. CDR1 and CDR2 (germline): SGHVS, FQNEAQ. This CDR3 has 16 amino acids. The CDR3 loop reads CASSRGRAGVQETQYF. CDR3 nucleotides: TGTGCCAGCAGTAGAGGTCGAGCGGGGGTACAAGAGACCCAGTACTTC.

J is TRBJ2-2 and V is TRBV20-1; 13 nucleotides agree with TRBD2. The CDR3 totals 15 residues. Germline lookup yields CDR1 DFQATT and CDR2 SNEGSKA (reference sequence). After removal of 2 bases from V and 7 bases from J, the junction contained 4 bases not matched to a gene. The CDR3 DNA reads TGCAGTGCTAGACTCGGACTAGCGGGAGACGGGGAGCTGTTTTTT. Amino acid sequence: CSARLGLAGDGELFF.

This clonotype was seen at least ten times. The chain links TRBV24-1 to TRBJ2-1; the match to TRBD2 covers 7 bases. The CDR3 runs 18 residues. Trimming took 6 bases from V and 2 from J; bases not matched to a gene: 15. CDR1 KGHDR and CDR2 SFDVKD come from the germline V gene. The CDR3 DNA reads TGTGCCACCAGTTCAGCGGGGCTGGCAGAAGGGCCCTACAATGAGCAGTTCTTC. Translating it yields CATSSAGLAEGPYNEQFF.

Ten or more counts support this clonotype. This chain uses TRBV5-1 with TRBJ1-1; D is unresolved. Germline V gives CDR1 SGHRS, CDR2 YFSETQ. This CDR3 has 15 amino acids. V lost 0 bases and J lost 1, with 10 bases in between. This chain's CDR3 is CASSLEFGRNTEAFF. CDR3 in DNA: TGCGCCAGCAGCTTGGAGTTCGGTAGGAACACTGAAGCTTTCTTT.

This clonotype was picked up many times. The DNA of the CDR3 is TGCGCCAGCAGCGATTTAGGGGGGTCCTACAATGAGCAGTTCTTC. The encoded protein is CASSDLGGSYNEQFF. The chain combines TRBV5-1 with TRBJ2-1, with D perhaps assigned TRBD1 or TRBD2 (6 bases each). The V end was cut by 4 bases, the J end by 1 base, with 12 bases between. The CDR3 has 15 amino acids. Germline-derived CDR1 and CDR2 are SGHRS and YFSETQ.

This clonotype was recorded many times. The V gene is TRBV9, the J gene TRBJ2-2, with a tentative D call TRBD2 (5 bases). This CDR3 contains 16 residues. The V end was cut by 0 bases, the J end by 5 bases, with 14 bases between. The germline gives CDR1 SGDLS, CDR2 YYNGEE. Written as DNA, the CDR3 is TGTGCCAGCAGCGTAGAGGTCGGGATGAGAACCGGGGAGCTGTTTTTT. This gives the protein CASSVEVGMRTGELFF. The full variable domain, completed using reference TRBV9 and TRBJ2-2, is DSGVTQTPKHLITATGQRVTLRCSPRSGDLSVYWYQQSLDQGLQFLIQYYNGEERAKGNILERFSAQQFPDLHSELNLSSLELGDSALYFCASSVEVGMRTGELFFGEGSRLTVL.

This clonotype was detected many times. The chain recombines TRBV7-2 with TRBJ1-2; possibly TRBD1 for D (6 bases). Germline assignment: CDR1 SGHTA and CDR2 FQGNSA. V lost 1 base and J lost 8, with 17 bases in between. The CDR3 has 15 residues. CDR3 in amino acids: CASSLGGGLTGGYTF. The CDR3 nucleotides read TGTGCCAGCAGCTTAGGCGGGGGGCTCACGGGAGGCTACACCTTC.

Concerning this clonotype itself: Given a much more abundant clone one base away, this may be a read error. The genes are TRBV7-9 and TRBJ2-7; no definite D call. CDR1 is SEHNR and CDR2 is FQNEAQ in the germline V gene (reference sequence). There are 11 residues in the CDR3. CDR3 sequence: CVSSYYYEQYF. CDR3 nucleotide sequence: TGTGTCAGCAGCTACTATTACGAGCAGTACTTC.

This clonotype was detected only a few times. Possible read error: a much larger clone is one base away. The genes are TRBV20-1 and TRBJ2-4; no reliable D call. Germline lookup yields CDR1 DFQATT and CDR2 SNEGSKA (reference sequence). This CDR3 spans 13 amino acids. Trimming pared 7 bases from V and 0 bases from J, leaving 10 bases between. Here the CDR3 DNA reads TGCAGTGATATAGGGTCAGCCAAAAACATTCAGTACTTC. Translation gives CSDIGSAKNIQYF.

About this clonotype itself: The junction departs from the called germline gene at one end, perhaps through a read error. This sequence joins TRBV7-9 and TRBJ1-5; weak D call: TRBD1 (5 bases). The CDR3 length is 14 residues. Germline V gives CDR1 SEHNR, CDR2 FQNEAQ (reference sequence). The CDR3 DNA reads TGTGCCAGCAGCTTGGAGGGGTCAGGTAAGACCCAGAATTTT. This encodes CASSLEGSGKTQNF. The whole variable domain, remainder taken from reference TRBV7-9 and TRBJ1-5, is DTGVSQNPRHKITKRGQNVTFRCDPISEHNRLYWYRQTLGQGPEFLTYFQNEAQLEKSRLLSDRFSAERPKGSFSTLEIQRTEQGDSAMYLCASSLEGSGKTQNFGDGTRLSIL.

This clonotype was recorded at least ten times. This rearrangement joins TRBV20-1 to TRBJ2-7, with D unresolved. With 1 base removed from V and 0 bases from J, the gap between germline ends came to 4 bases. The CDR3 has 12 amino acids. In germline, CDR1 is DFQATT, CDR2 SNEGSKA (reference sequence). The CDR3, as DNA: TGCAGTGCTAGAGTGAACTCCTACGAGCAGTACTTC. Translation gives CSARVNSYEQYF.

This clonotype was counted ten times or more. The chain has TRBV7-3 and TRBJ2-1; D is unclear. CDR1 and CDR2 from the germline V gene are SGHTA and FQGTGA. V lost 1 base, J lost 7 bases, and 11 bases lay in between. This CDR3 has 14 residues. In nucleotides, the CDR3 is TGTGCCAGCAGCTTAAGTCCCCCGAGTAATGAGCAGTTCTTC. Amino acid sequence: CASSLSPPSNEQFF.

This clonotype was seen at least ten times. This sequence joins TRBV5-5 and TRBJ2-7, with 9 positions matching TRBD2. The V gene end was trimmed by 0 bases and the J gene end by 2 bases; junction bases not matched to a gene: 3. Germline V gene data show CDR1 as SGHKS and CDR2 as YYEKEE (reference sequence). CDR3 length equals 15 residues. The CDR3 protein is CASSLGASGTYEQYF. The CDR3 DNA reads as TGTGCCAGCAGCTTGGGGGCTAGCGGGACCTACGAGCAGTACTTC.

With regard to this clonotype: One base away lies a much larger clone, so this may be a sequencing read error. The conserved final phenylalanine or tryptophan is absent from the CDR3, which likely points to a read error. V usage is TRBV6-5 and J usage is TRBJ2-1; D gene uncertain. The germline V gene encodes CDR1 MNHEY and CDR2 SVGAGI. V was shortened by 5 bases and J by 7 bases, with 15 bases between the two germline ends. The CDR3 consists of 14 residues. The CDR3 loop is CASSSSESWNEQFC. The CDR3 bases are TGTGCCAGCAGTAGCTCGGAGAGTTGGAATGAGCAGTTCTGC.

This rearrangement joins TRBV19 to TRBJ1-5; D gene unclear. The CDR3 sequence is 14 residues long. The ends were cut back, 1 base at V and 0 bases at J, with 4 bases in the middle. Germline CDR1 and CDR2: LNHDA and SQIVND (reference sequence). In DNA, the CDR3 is TGTGCCAGTAGTATAGTAGATAGCAATCAGCCCCAGCATTTT. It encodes CASSIVDSNQPQHF.

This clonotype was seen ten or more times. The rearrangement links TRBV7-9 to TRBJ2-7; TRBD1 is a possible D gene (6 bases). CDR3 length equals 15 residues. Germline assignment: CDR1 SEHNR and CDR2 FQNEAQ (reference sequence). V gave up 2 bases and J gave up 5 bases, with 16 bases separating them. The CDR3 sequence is CASSLKLSGVHEQYF. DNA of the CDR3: TGTGCCAGCAGCTTAAAGCTTTCAGGGGTCCACGAGCAGTACTTC.

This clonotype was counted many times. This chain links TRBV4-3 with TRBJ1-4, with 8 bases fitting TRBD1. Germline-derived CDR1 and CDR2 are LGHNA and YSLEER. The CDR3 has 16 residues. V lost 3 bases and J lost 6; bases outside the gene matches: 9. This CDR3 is CASSHLVGTGDEKLFF. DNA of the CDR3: TGCGCCAGCAGCCACCTAGTGGGGACAGGCGATGAAAAACTGTTTTTT.

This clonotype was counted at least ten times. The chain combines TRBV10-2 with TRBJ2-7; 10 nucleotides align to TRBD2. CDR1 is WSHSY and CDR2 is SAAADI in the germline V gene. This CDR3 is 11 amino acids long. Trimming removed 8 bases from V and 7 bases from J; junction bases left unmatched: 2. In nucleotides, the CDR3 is TGCGCCAGCGTACTAGCGGGAGAGCAGTACTTC. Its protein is CASVLAGEQYF.

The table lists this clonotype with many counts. For the CDR3, the DNA is TGCAGTGCTAGAGTAGGCCAATTGGGAGGCTACACCTTC. Amino acid sequence: CSARVGQLGGYTF. This sequence joins TRBV20-1 and TRBJ1-2; D gene ambiguous. V lost 1 base and J lost 8, with 14 bases in between. The CDR3 sequence is 13 residues long. Per germline, CDR1 DFQATT and CDR2 SNEGSKA (reference sequence).